This note documents a single T cell receptor beta chain sequence. V was pared by 4 bases and J by 0 bases, with 3 bases of the junction left unmatched. The CDR3 totals 15 residues. The V gene's germline CDR1 is SQVTM and CDR2 ANQGSEA. Sequencing was performed with immunoSEQ multiplex PCR; in TCRdb, only in-frame clones are kept and a portion is missing. The sample contains approximately 250,000 clones, 90% of which appear only once. This record belongs to a study of blood T cell repertoires in COVID-19. This chain uses TRBV29-1 with TRBJ2-6; 7 bases match TRBD2. The source of this sequence is a woman under 40 with acute COVID-19. Sequenced material: PBMCs or T cells enriched from blood (not recorded which). This CDR3 reads CSVGEGNSGANVLTF. The CDR3 DNA follows: TGCAGCGTTGGGGAGGGCAACTCTGGGGCCAACGTCCTGACTTTC.